The present TCR beta chain was sequenced within a study of blood T cell repertoires in COVID-19. V dropped 7 bases and J dropped 3 bases, with 22 bases sitting between them. CDR3 length: 17 amino acids. CDR1 and CDR2 from the germline V gene are MDHEN and SYDVKM. Repertoires were generated with immunoSEQ multiplex PCR, while TCRdb's copy carries only in-frame clones and drops some. The table has a few hundred thousand clones, approximately 85% seen once; the top ten hold around 1%. The source of this sequence is a woman aged 25 to 45 who had recovered from COVID-19. The chain employs TRBV28 and TRBJ1-5, with D tentatively TRBD1 (5 bases). The specimen was PBMCs or T cells enriched from blood (not recorded which). CDR3 loop: CASTDSAQEAHNQPQHF. The DNA of the CDR3 is TGTGCCAGCACCGATAGTGCACAGGAAGCTCACAATCAGCCCCAGCATTTT.